The rows below give T cell receptor beta chains drawn from one sample of a study of shared T cell receptors in the human thymus. TCRdb's copy holds only in-frame clones and misses some; the assay was immunoSEQ multiplex PCR. The data contain 550,000 to 800,000 clones, approximately 85% of them seen just once; the ten biggest clones take up under 0.012%. The sample was also reused in another study, on human thymus T cells.

Sequenced: thymocytes. The receptors were sampled from a girl in the first two years of life with a congenital heart defect. Both conserved end residues are part of each CDR3.

CDR3 length: 17; J gene: TRBJ1-6; V gene: TRBV28; CDR3 protein: CASSPLEDRAKNSPLHF
CDR3 length: 19; J gene: TRBJ1-2; V gene: TRBV7-2; CDR3 protein: CASSLLSQGPSRANYGYTF
CDR3 length: 11; J gene: TRBJ2-1; V gene: TRBV5-6; CDR3 protein: CASNWGGQQFF
CDR3 length: 15; J gene: TRBJ1-4; V gene: TRBV6-5; CDR3 protein: CASSPRGWGGEKLFF
CDR3 length: 16; J gene: TRBJ2-7; V gene: TRBV7-2; CDR3 protein: CASSSLGGTSGYEQYF
CDR3 length: 14; J gene: TRBJ2-7; V gene: TRBV27; CDR3 protein: CASRARGQFYEQYF
CDR3 length: 16; J gene: TRBJ1-1; V gene: TRBV19; CDR3 protein: CASSIEVWRGHTEAFF
CDR3 length: 14; J gene: TRBJ1-2; V gene: TRBV5-4; CDR3 protein: CASSLGQGNYGYTF
CDR3 length: 13; J gene: TRBJ2-7; V gene: TRBV29-1; CDR3 protein: CSVESGAGYEQYF
CDR3 length: 17; J gene: TRBJ1-2; V gene: TRBV27; CDR3 protein: CASSNARGRFMMGGYTF
CDR3 length: 17; J gene: TRBJ2-1; V gene: TRBV7-2; CDR3 protein: CASSLGGVRGSNNEQFF
CDR3 length: 17; J gene: TRBJ2-7; V gene: TRBV6-1; CDR3 protein: CASSEAIGPGRIDEQYF
CDR3 length: 14; J gene: TRBJ2-3; V gene: TRBV6-6; CDR3 protein: CASQKTSGTDTQYF
CDR3 length: 13; J gene: TRBJ1-1; V gene: TRBV27; CDR3 protein: CASSGQGASEAFF
CDR3 length: 17; J gene: TRBJ2-1; V gene: TRBV7-9; CDR3 protein: CASSYRISGGSYNEQFF
CDR3 length: 18; J gene: TRBJ2-3; V gene: TRBV2; CDR3 protein: CASRAMPLAGGPGDTQYF
CDR3 length: 15; J gene: TRBJ1-2; V gene: TRBV4-3; CDR3 protein: CASSQHRGMRYGCTF
CDR3 length: 15; J gene: TRBJ1-2; V gene: TRBV7-9; CDR3 protein: CASSLVRDKSYGYTF
CDR3 length: 12; J gene: TRBJ1-1; V gene: TRBV5-1; CDR3 protein: CASSLGRTEAFF
CDR3 length: 17; J gene: TRBJ1-1; V gene: TRBV7-9; CDR3 protein: CASSLRGGLRKTDEAFF
CDR3 length: 19; J gene: TRBJ2-7; V gene: TRBV4-3; CDR3 protein: CASSQEGLAGDATSYEQYF
CDR3 length: 16; J gene: TRBJ1-6; V gene: TRBV27; CDR3 protein: CASSRPGDSYNSPLHF
CDR3 length: 14; J gene: TRBJ1-6; V gene: TRBV2; CDR3 protein: CASRSTGKYSPLHF
CDR3 length: 17; J gene: TRBJ1-2; V gene: TRBV14; CDR3 protein: CASSQRDRGLDLGGYTF
CDR3 length: 17; J gene: TRBJ1-5; V gene: TRBV6-1; CDR3 protein: CASSGWDRRVSNQPQHF
CDR3 length: 15; J gene: TRBJ1-2; V gene: TRBV27; CDR3 protein: CASSGERESGYGYTF
CDR3 length: 18; J gene: TRBJ2-1; V gene: TRBV11-2; CDR3 protein: CASSLRHLTSLLYNEQFF
CDR3 length: 13; J gene: TRBJ2-7; V gene: TRBV6-1; CDR3 protein: CASSEGLAYEQYF
CDR3 length: 19; J gene: TRBJ2-7; V gene: TRBV4-1; CDR3 protein: CASSQDSWDSPEDSDEQYF
CDR3 length: 16; J gene: TRBJ1-2; V gene: TRBV5-6; CDR3 protein: CASSFPLRDREEGYTF
CDR3 length: 20; J gene: TRBJ2-3; V gene: TRBV29-1; CDR3 protein: CSVEDSSGGVSGEPTDTQYF
CDR3 length: 13; J gene: TRBJ1-5; V gene: TRBV19; CDR3 protein: CASRTGSIQPQHF
CDR3 length: 12; J gene: TRBJ1-2; V gene: TRBV5-6; CDR3 protein: CASSITGDGYTF
CDR3 length: 18; J gene: TRBJ2-3; V gene: TRBV7-4; CDR3 protein: CASSLSLPDSTSTDTQYF
CDR3 length: 15; J gene: TRBJ1-6; V gene: TRBV7-9; CDR3 protein: CASSLSGTYNSPLHF
CDR3 length: 15; J gene: TRBJ1-1; V gene: TRBV28; CDR3 protein: CASSPIRGANTEAFF
CDR3 length: 19; J gene: TRBJ1-1; V gene: TRBV19; CDR3 protein: CASSIGVRHCGKKGTEAFF
CDR3 length: 16; J gene: TRBJ1-1; V gene: TRBV19; CDR3 protein: CASSIGRDRDYLEAFF
CDR3 length: 15; J gene: TRBJ2-7; V gene: TRBV10-2; CDR3 protein: CASSESDRSHYEQYF
CDR3 length: 15; J gene: TRBJ2-3; V gene: TRBV18; CDR3 protein: CASSQTKGAADTQYF